These 6 T cell receptor beta chains came from one sample sequenced in a study of T cells after yellow fever vaccination. TCRdb fed the 5' RACE reads into MiXCR, producing one record per CDR3 protein. Among under 550,000 distinct CDR3 sequences listed, around a fifth were seen once. The starting material was PBMCs, obtained roughly 20 days after the first yellow fever vaccination. The receptors originated from a man aged 18 to 30 who received the YFV17D yellow fever vaccine.

The chain carries TRBV20-1 and TRBJ1-5, with 9 bases identical to TRBD1. CDR3 size: 14 residues. V lost 3 bases to trimming and J lost 5 bases; unmatched junction nucleotides: 5. The germline gives CDR1 DFQATT, CDR2 SNEGSKA (reference sequence). CDR3 nucleotide sequence: TGCAGTGCTAGCCTCGACAGGGGGTATCAGCCCCAGCATTTT. Residues: CSASLDRGYQPQHF.

This clonotype was seen at least ten times. The CDR3 spells CASSRQVTGELFF. DNA for the CDR3: TGTGCCAGCAGCCGACAGGTCACCGGGGAGCTGTTTTTT. V gene TRBV12-3 or TRBV12-4 combines with J gene TRBJ2-2; possibly TRBD1 for D (6 bases). The CDR3 extends over 13 amino acids. The V end lost 6 bases, the J end lost 4 bases, and 9 bases lay between the germline ends.

This clonotype turned up a few times. V gene TRBV9 combines with J gene TRBJ2-7; 7 nucleotides align to TRBD1. The CDR3 is 15 residues long. Germline CDR1 and CDR2: SGDLS and YYNGEE. The J segment lost 2 bases and the V segment lost 4 bases, leaving 9 bases of the junction unmatched. DNA of the CDR3: TGTGCCAGCAGCCTAAGCCTCACAGGGGCCTACGAGCAGTACTTC. It specifies CASSLSLTGAYEQYF.

CDR3 protein: CASSLFMASGGYEQFF. In nucleotides, the CDR3 is TGTGCCAGCAGCTTATTTATGGCTAGCGGGGGGTATGAGCAGTTCTTC. This rearrangement joins TRBV7-2 to TRBJ2-1, with 11 nucleotides matching TRBD2. The CDR3 consists of 16 residues. CDR1 SGHTA and CDR2 FQGNSA come from the germline V gene. The trim removed 2 bases at V and 8 bases at J, leaving 8 bases unmatched.

This rearrangement joins TRBV10-3 to TRBJ2-7; possible D gene TRBD1, 6 bases. The CDR3 spans 13 residues. Trimming removed 3 bases from V and 7 bases from J, with 13 bases in between. Germline CDR1 ENHRY, CDR2 SYGVKD. The chain's CDR3 is CAISDDRSREQYV. In DNA, the CDR3 is TGTGCCATCAGTGACGACAGGTCCCGGGAGCAGTACGTC.

The chain joins TRBV29-1 to TRBJ2-1; no definite D call. The CDR3 spans 14 residues. V lost 3 bases and J lost 0, with 9 bases in between. Germline V CDR1 and CDR2: SQVTM, ANQGSEA. The CDR3 here is CSVEGSSSYNEQFF. Here the CDR3 DNA reads TGCAGCGTTGAGGGGTCGAGCTCCTACAATGAGCAGTTCTTC.